This T cell receptor (beta chain) was profiled in a study of shared clonotypes between healthy human individuals. About the study: Each donor's CD8 memory used one plate, CD8 naive two, each CD4 subset three. Study results and caveats: Larger estimated richness was generally recorded for naive subsets relative to memory subsets.

The protocol was immunoSEQ multiplex PCR, while the TCRdb copy is restricted to in-frame clones and leaves out a portion. The profile shows millions of clones, approximately 90% of them singletons. The CDR3 runs to 11 residues. V lost 4 bases and J 7 bases, leaving 10 bases between the germline ends. The germline V gene has CDR1 DFQATT and CDR2 SNEGSKA (reference sequence). To note about this clone: Its antigen is still unknown.

The chain joins TRBV20-1 to TRBJ2-5; D remains unclear. Sample: naive CD4+ T cells sorted from blood. Subset specified: CD45RA+ positively selected. The sequence was obtained from a man between 18 and 29 years old in good health. CDR3 residues: CSATMTGTQYF. CDR3 nucleotides: TGCAGTGCTACCATGACGGGGACCCAGTACTTC.